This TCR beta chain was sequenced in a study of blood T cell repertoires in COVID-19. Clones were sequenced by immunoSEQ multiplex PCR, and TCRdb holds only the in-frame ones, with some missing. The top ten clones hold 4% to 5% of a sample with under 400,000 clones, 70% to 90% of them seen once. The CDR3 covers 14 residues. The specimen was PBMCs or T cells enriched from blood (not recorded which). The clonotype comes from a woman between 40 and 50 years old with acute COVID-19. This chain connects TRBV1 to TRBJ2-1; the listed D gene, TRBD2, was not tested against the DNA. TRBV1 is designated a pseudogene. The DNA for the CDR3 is TGCACCAGCAGCCACCTAGCAGGCTACAATGAGCAGTTCTTC. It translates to CTSSHLAGYNEQFF.